The T cell receptor (beta chain) under discussion was sequenced for a study of human T cells and chemical hapten exposure. The sample's time point: patch test 2, 6 weeks after DPC sensitization. Treatment given: therapeutic diphenylcyclopropenone sensitization with weekly scalp DPC. Only a few counts were recorded for this clonotype. CDR3 length: 14 amino acids. Trimming left V 5 bases short and J 7 bases short, with 17 bases between. CDR1 is DFQATT and CDR2 is SNEGSKA in the germline V gene (reference sequence). The library gave individual cDNA molecules unique molecular identifiers. In TCRdb, the RACE reads were re-called with MiXCR into one record per CDR3 protein. The sample contains 330,000 or so distinct CDR3 sequences, about 6% of which appear only once.

The sample consisted of whole blood, taken in connection with sensitization to the hapten diphenylcyclopropenone (DPC). This receptor was obtained from a woman younger than 35 with alopecia areata. Some clones in this sample may be carry-over from other donors' samples. This chain links TRBV20-1 with TRBJ2-2; D may be TRBD1 (6 bases). The CDR3 nucleotides are TGCAGTGCTTATACAGGGTTGAGTAGCGGGGAGCTGTTTTTT. It yields the protein CSAYTGLSSGELFF.